This entry is about one T cell receptor (beta chain). This clone was seen more than once but under ten times. Its antigen is currently not known. Base quality data are lacking; no much larger clone is found one base away. This specimen's time point label, per the study, means: cycle 4 day 1 (C4D1), after less than 7 weeks of nivolumab. Every trial patient had relapsed after autologous stem cell transplantation, and cohorts A, B and C differed in prior brentuximab vedotin exposure. The trial cohort comprised some 60 patients with relapsed/refractory classical Hodgkin lymphoma whose best overall responses were complete response, partial response or progressive disease. In the multi-cohort phase II CheckMate 205 trial, trial patients received single-agent nivolumab. An independent review committee assessed best overall response by applying the 2007 International Working Group response criteria. PBMCs from the trial were collected at three points: immediately before nivolumab initiation (C1D1), and during therapy at cycle 2 day 1 and cycle 4 day 1. After peripheral blood was drawn into 8 mL Vacutainer Cell Preparation Tubes, PBMCs were isolated by centrifugation and then cryopreserved.

The data belong to a study of PD-1 blockade in classical Hodgkin lymphoma (dated by TCRdb to about 2020). Study-wide context: Nivolumab dosing was 3 mg/kg intravenously every 2 weeks, continuing until either disease progression or unacceptable toxicity. The study used CyTOF and TCR beta sequencing to define a peripheral blood immune signature of response to PD-1 blockade in classical Hodgkin lymphoma.

Genomic DNA was extracted with the Qiagen DNeasy kit from unsorted PBMCs and from negatively selected CD4+ and CD8+ fractions. Amplification of TCR beta CDR3 regions was done by immunoSEQ multiplex PCR with primers that anneal to V and J segments. A synthetic immune receptor repertoire was used to minimize amplification bias, and any remaining bias was removed computationally after sequencing. In the source study's methods: Custom Python scripts were used to quantify repertoire diversity as the Shannon entropy index. Unsorted, CD4+ and CD8+ repertoires were analyzed separately, except for combined analyses in which CD4+ and CD8+ sequences were merged in silico. A clone counted as expanded when the clone's frequency after treatment rose at least 2-fold relative to C1D1, and clones undetected at baseline were given a pseudocount of 0.5. Singleton clones were defined as clones with 0 or 1 copy at C1D1, and non-singleton clones were defined as clones with 2 or more copies. Clones expanded in unsorted samples were labelled as CD4+, CD8+ or unknown by matching protein sequences in sorted samples from the same patient. Wilcoxon tests on paired samples were used to test changes in diversity from C1D1 to C4D1. TCRdb stores this immuneACCESS table with in-frame sequences only. Part of the clones is absent; in the studies checked, under half of the shortfall reflects unresolved V genes, and no reason is known for the rest. For V, J and clone size, that table is used; D and trimming come from the DNA. Present in this sample are some 13,000 clones, more than 80% of which were seen just once. The ten largest clones represent about 15% of the sample.

What the work shows at the level of the full study, not this receptor alone: Trial patients achieving complete response had baseline diversity similar to newly diagnosed patients, whereas partial responders and progressors had significantly lower diversity. Lower diversity was observed in patients in whom nivolumab was started less than 1 year after ASCT, and these patients were excluded from later analyses so that confounding by immune reconstitution would be avoided. The study was restricted to a single clinical trial cohort, and the causes of repertoire differences, possibly disease activity or prior therapy, were left undefined. Baseline TCR diversity was reported to be lower in newly diagnosed patients than in healthy donors and to be lower still in relapsed/refractory patients. CD4+ but not CD8+ TCR diversity rose significantly by C4D1 (p=0.0027 vs p=0.16), most apparent in complete responders (p=0.02).

From a lookup of the germline V gene (reference sequence), CDR1 and CDR2 are LNHDA and SQIVND. The CDR3 sequence holds 13 residues, the cysteine and phenylalanine included. The read is trimmed to its CDR3 DNA, 39 bases read in frame from base 1. V and J are truncated by 11 bases and 4 bases respectively, leaving an intervening sequence of 15 bases. This TCR was sampled from a human donor with classical Hodgkin lymphoma. The sample in question was peripheral blood mononuclear cells (PBMCs), obtained before the fourth cycle of nivolumab. The V and J genes are TRBV19 and TRBJ1-5; a confident D gene designation cannot be given. CDR3 reads: CAAAVDWNQPQHF. The sequenced DNA is TGTGCCGCTGCGGTGGACTGGAATCAGCCCCAGCATTTT. Reference TRBV19 and TRBJ1-5 genes cover what lies past the CDR3, so the full variable domain is DGGITQSPKYLFRKEGQNVTLSCEQNLNHDAMYWYRQDPGQGLRLIYYSQIVNDFQKGDIAEGYSVSREKKESFPLTVTSAQKNPTAFYLCAAAVDWNQPQHFGDGTRLSIL.